The text below deals with one T cell receptor beta chain. As yet, its antigen is unknown. The data are from a study of OX40 agonist ivuxolimab in advanced cancers. Regarding the study as a whole: There were, on average, more expanded clones in CD8+ T cells than in CD4+.

Germline V CDR1 and CDR2: MGHDK, SYGVNS. Trimming removed 4 bases from V and 4 bases from J; junction bases left unmatched: 11. This CDR3 is 16 amino acids long. The repertoire was sequenced with immunoSEQ multiplex PCR; TCRdb's copy has only in-frame clones and lacks some. Found here are around 60,000 clones, over 90% of them singletons; the top ten hold roughly 25%. Sequencing was performed on CD4+ or CD8+ T cells sorted from blood, taken in a trial of the OX40 agonist ivuxolimab. The receptor comes from an adult with an advanced solid tumor such as melanoma, head and neck, liver or kidney cancer. The chain is built from TRBV25-1 and TRBJ2-7; 9 bases agree with TRBD2. The DNA for the CDR3 is TGTGCCAGCAGTGGGTTGGGGCTAGCGGGATTTTACGAGCAGTACTTC. Translating gives CASSGLGLAGFYEQYF.